The present T cell receptor beta chain was sequenced within a study of blood T cell repertoires in COVID-19 (dated by TCRdb to the early 2020s). In terms of the full investigation: The collaborator samples originated in the United States, Italy and Spain and spanned the acute and convalescent phases of COVID-19. Deeply sampled blood TCRbeta repertoires from subjects exposed to, actively infected with, or recovered from COVID-19 were included in the dataset. The samples were drawn from two sources: the first 160 participants of the ongoing ImmuneRACE study, and about 1,300 subjects contributed by 6 global collaborators. The material from the prospective study consisted of cDNA or gDNA derived from T cells, B-cell-depleted T cells, or PBMCs. The repertoires were released in a freely available public database meant as a resource for research on the immune response to SARS-CoV-2. The sample metadata nearly always contained a de-identified subject ID, COVID-19 status, age in years and sex. Where available, HLA class I and class II types were obtained from metadata supplied by the sample provider rather than from assay-based typing. General findings and caveats noted by the study authors: How much clinical and demographic metadata was included differed by source and by participant, and the metadata was provided uncurated.

A note on this clone: What antigen it recognizes has not been identified. The record has no base qualities; no much larger clone is one base away.

Whole blood was collected in K2EDTA tubes by collaborating institutions according to the institutions' own protocols. For TCRbeta analysis, collaborators shipped samples in one of three forms: frozen whole blood, isolated PBMCs, or DNA extracted from either of those sample types. V is pruned by 6 bases and J by 5 bases, leaving 5 bases of the junction without a gene match. From the germline V gene, CDR1 is KGHSH and CDR2 is LQKENI. The CDR3 runs 14 amino acids, cysteine and phenylalanine included. Solely the CDR3 DNA is kept, with 42 bases framed from the first base. TCRbeta CDR3 regions were amplified from genomic DNA using the immunoSEQ Assay, a bias-controlled multiplex PCR. As for the original processing: Within the assay, amplification of reference gene primers was used to estimate how many nucleated cells each sample contained. To quantify the absolute abundance of each unique TCRbeta CDR3 rearrangement, sequence reads were collapsed and filtered. For each sample, productive Simpson clonality was calculated as the square root of Simpson's diversity index over productive rearrangements. The table was pulled from immuneACCESS by TCRdb, which kept in-frame rearrangements only. Such tables lose some clones; where checked, under half of the loss comes from unresolved V genes, and the rest has no known cause. V and J calls and clone size are those listed in that table; D and trimming were worked out from the DNA. Within this sample are approximately 360,000 clones, with around 90% of them counted one time only. Clones ranked in the top ten supply around 1.2% of the sample.

The chain uses TRBV18 and TRBJ2-3; 10 middle bases align to TRBD2. This TCR came from a man aged 40-50 years with acute or convalescent COVID-19. Sequenced material: peripheral blood. At the DNA level, the sequence is TGTGCCAGCTCCCCGGGACTAGCGCTAGATACGCAGTATTTT. Its translation reads: CASSPGLALDTQYF.